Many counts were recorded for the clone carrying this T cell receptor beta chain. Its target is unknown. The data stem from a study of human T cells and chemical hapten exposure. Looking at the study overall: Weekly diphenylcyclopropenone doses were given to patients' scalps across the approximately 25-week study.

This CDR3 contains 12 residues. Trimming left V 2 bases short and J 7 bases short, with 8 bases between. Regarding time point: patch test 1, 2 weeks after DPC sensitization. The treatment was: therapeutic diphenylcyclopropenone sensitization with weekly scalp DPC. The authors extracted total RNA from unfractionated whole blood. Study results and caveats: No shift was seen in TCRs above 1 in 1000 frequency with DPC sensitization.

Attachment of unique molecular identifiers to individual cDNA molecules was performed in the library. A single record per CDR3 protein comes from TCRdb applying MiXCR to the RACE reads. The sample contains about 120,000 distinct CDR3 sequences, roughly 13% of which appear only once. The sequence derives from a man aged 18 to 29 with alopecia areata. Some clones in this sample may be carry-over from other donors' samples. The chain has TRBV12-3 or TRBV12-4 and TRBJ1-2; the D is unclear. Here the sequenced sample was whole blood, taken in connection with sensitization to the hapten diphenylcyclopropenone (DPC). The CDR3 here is CASSLSAGGYTF. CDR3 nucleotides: TGTGCCAGCAGTTTAAGTGCCGGTGGCTACACCTTC.